The source of this T cell receptor (beta chain) is a study of shared T cell receptors in the human thymus (dated by TCRdb to the early 2020s). Background for the entire study: The study examined how self-reactive, shared T-cell receptor alpha chains are generated in the human thymus.

As regards this clone: Its antigen is still unknown. There are no base qualities to consult, and no much larger clone falls within one base.

The receptor library was made with the immunoSEQ multiplex PCR assay. Not all clones reach the TCRdb copy of this immuneACCESS table, which keeps in-frame sequences only. Checked studies attribute under half of the gap to unresolved V genes and leave the rest unexplained. The sample profile shows roughly 710,000 clones; 80% to 90% of them were found once. Together, the top ten hold about 0.011% of the sample. The sample was also reused in another study, on human thymus T cells. The second study reports: Immunologically healthy infants undergoing open corrective cardiac surgery for congenital heart defects in Finland were used as donors. Thymus tissue was collected as surgical resects that were removed during corrective cardiac surgery. V and J gene segment usage appeared biased in both thymic and peripheral blood repertoires. The related research reported highly overlapping thymic TCR repertoires among unrelated individuals. The study described the TCR alpha and beta repertoires in fewer than 10 infant thymus samples and four matching peripheral blood samples. Donor ages ranged from about 6 to 250 days, and the cohort comprised roughly six male and a couple of female infants. Thymocytes were released mechanically from tissue and stored at -70 °C as pellets of about 8.5-31 million cells. A QIAsymphony instrument was used to extract genomic DNA from frozen cell pellets. TCRB and TCRAD loci were amplified from a standardized quantity of quality-controlled genomic DNA using the immunoSEQ multiplex PCR assay. Amplicons spanned the V(D)J region at a length sufficient to cover the CDR3 and identify V and J genes. Amplicon sequencing was performed on an Illumina platform through the commercial immunoSEQ service. Primer bias and sequencing errors were corrected using previously described methods, and TCRAD and TCRB definitions followed the IMGT database. immunoSEQ Analyzer 3.0 and VDJTools were used for repertoire analysis, which covered basic statistics, V/J segment usage, diversity estimates, rarefaction and pairwise overlap. Diversity was estimated using the Chao1, ChaoE, Efron-Thisted, Shannon and inverse Simpson indices, and was also estimated on datasets down-sampled to the size of the smallest sample. Repertoire overlap was assessed by strict matching of CDR3 nucleotide sequence, V gene and J gene, and clustering was done by Jaccard-based multidimensional scaling. On average, thymus samples yielded about 810,000 unique TCRB clonotypes, whereas blood samples yielded around 84,000.

Material for sequencing was thymocytes. This receptor was identified in a girl under two years old with a congenital heart defect. Donor details come from another sample of the same person, matched by shared clones.

The DNA sequence follows: TGTGCCAGCAGCGTCATCTACAGGGGAGACTATGGCTACACCTTC. Its amino acids are CASSVIYRGDYGYTF. This receptor chain uses TRBV7-2 and TRBJ1-2, with TRBD1 identical over 7 junction bases. The CDR3 covers 15 residues, taking in both the cysteine and the phenylalanine. Only CDR3 DNA is held: 45 bases, read in frame from base 1. V is cut back by 5 bases and J by 3 bases, with 9 bases in the junction unmatched. The germline V gene supplies CDR1 SGHTA and CDR2 FQGNSA.